A single sample is the source of the 22 T cell receptor beta chains below, sequenced in a study of blood T cell repertoires in COVID-19. This table comes from immunoSEQ multiplex PCR, and its TCRdb copy is limited to in-frame clones, with some not included. The repertoire has a few hundred thousand clones, about nine tenths of them found once; the top ten carry over 9%. Specimen: PBMCs or T cells enriched from blood (not recorded which). These TCRs come from a young man with acute COVID-19.

V is TRBV24-1 and J is TRBJ2-5; 8 nucleotides agree with TRBD1. Trimming at V came to 4 bases and at J to 5 bases, leaving 14 bases not matched to a gene. CDR3 length: 17 residues. The germline CDR1 and CDR2 sequences are KGHDR and SFDVKD. As DNA, the CDR3 is TGTGCCACCAGTGAGGGCCCCCGACAGGGGTGGATGGAGACCCAGTACTTC. Amino acids: CATSEGPRQGWMETQYF.

The V and J genes are TRBV5-8 and TRBJ2-3; 11 bases align to TRBD2. V lost 1 base and J lost 4; bases outside the gene matches: 2. This CDR3 has 15 amino acids. Germline lookup yields CDR1 SGHTS and CDR2 YDEGEE. CDR3 in amino acids: CASSLPGLAADTQYF. The CDR3 coding sequence is TGTGCCAGCAGCTTGCCGGGACTAGCGGCAGATACGCAGTATTTT.

The chain combines TRBV28 with TRBJ1-1, with a tentative D call TRBD1 (6 bases). V gave up 5 bases and J gave up 5 bases, with 21 bases separating them. This CDR3 spans 16 amino acids. Germline V gives CDR1 MDHEN, CDR2 SYDVKM. CDR3 nucleotides: TGTGCCAGCAGTCCGGCGGACAGAAGGGGGGGGACTGAAGCTTTCTTT. It is translated as CASSPADRRGGTEAFF. Together with reference TRBV28 and TRBJ1-1, the CDR3 gives the full variable domain: DVKVTQSSRYLVKRTGEKVFLECVQDMDHENMFWYRQDPGLGLRLIYFSYDVKMKEKGDIPEGYSVSREKKERFSLILESASTNQTSMYLCASSPADRRGGTEAFFGQGTRLTVV.

The chain uses TRBV14 and TRBJ2-7; TRBD2 matches 14 bases. The germline gives CDR1 SGHDN, CDR2 FVKESK. The junction had 7 bases not matched to a gene; V was cut back by 0 bases and J by 6 bases. The length of the CDR3 is 17 residues. The CDR3 is CASSQDPGTSGRREQYF. CDR3 nucleotides: TGTGCCAGCAGCCAAGACCCCGGGACTAGCGGGAGACGCGAGCAGTACTTC.

This chain joins TRBV7-9 and TRBJ2-5; D may be TRBD1 (5 bases). Trimming pared 3 bases from V and 5 bases from J, leaving 10 bases between. Germline-derived CDR1 and CDR2 are SEHNR and FQNEAQ (reference sequence). The CDR3 runs 13 residues. As DNA, the CDR3 is TGTGCCAGCAGCTTTGGTGGGGCGGAGACCCAGTACTTC. Its protein product is CASSFGGAETQYF.

The genes are TRBV21-1 and TRBJ2-2; the table's D gene call, TRBD2, was not cross checked with the DNA. TRBV21-1 is deemed a pseudogene. The CDR3 loop spans 17 amino acids. The CDR3 protein is CASSKATSGSTTGELFF. CDR3 nucleotide sequence: TGTGCCAGCAGCAAAGCGACTAGCGGGAGTACTACCGGGGAGCTGTTTTTT.

The chain employs TRBV24-1 and TRBJ1-5; D ambiguous. V lost 4 bases and J 3 bases, leaving 9 bases between the germline ends. The CDR3 consists of 14 residues. The V gene's germline CDR1 is KGHDR and CDR2 SFDVKD. CDR3 DNA: TGTGCCACCAGTGACCCGGGTCACAATCAGCCCCAGCATTTT. Translating it yields CATSDPGHNQPQHF.

The chain combines TRBV7-3 with TRBJ1-1; D gene unclear. With 3 bases removed from V and 6 bases from J, the gap between germline ends came to 11 bases. The CDR3 totals 13 residues. Germline V gene data show CDR1 as SGHTA and CDR2 as FQGTGA. The CDR3 loop is CASSFNLGAEAFF. The CDR3 DNA is TGTGCCAGCAGCTTTAACCTGGGAGCTGAAGCTTTCTTT. The full variable domain, its missing parts supplied by reference TRBV7-3 and TRBJ1-1, is GAGVSQTPSNKVTEKGKYVELRCDPISGHTALYWYRQSLGQGPEFLIYFQGTGAADDSGLPNDRFFAVRPEGSVSTLKIQRTERGDSAVYLCASSFNLGAEAFFGQGTRLTVV.

This sequence joins TRBV6-5 and TRBJ2-1, with 10 bases fitting TRBD2. The V gene's germline CDR1 is MNHEY and CDR2 SVGAGI. The CDR3 length is 15 residues. The junction had 8 bases not matched to a gene; V was cut back by 4 bases and J by 8 bases. CDR3 coding DNA: TGTGCCAGCAGTTCGAGCGGGAGGGCCACCTATGAGCAGTTCTTC. Residues: CASSSSGRATYEQFF.

At least ten counts were recorded for this clone. This chain joins TRBV5-1 and TRBJ2-7; D may be TRBD1 (6 bases). Per germline, CDR1 SGHRS and CDR2 YFSETQ. Trimming took 4 bases from V and 0 from J, leaving 17 bases between them. The CDR3 is 16 amino acids. CDR3 nucleotides: TGCGCCAGCAGCCTGACAGGATCGTTCAGCTCCTACGAGCAGTACTTC. Translation gives CASSLTGSFSSYEQYF.

The chain recombines TRBV7-2 with TRBJ1-5; weak D call: TRBD1 (5 bases). The CDR3 extends over 17 amino acids. Per the germline V gene, CDR1 is SGHTA and CDR2 is FQGNSA. Trimming cost V 1 base and J 1 base, with 14 bases left between them. The CDR3 sequence is CASSLEVDAGSNQPQHF. Written as DNA, the CDR3 is TGTGCCAGCAGCTTAGAAGTGGACGCAGGGAGCAATCAGCCCCAGCATTTT.

The V gene is TRBV11-2, the J gene TRBJ2-1; 9 positions match TRBD2. Germline V CDR1 and CDR2: SGHAT, FQNNGV. The CDR3 sequence is 15 residues long. V shed 5 bases and J 3 bases; nucleotides not matched to a gene: 5. The CDR3, as DNA: TGTGCCAGCAGCCCTAGCGGGGACGACTACAATGAGCAGTTCTTC. This codes for CASSPSGDDYNEQFF.

This clone was seen many times. The gene calls are TRBV2 and TRBJ2-1; 7 bases align to TRBD2. The length of the CDR3 is 14 residues. Germline assignment: CDR1 SNHLY and CDR2 FYNNEI. Trimming at V came to 8 bases and at J to 3 bases, leaving 7 bases not matched to a gene. The DNA for the CDR3 is TGTGCCAGCCATGCGGGAGCGGTCTACAATGAGCAGTTCTTC. Its translation is CASHAGAVYNEQFF.

The CDR3 nucleotides read TGTGCCAGCGGGATGGGACAGGGAGACGAGCAGTACTTC. Amino acids: CASGMGQGDEQYF. The chain couples TRBV6-5 to TRBJ2-7; 9 bases map to TRBD1. The V gene's germline CDR1 is MNHEY and CDR2 SVGAGI. The CDR3 sequence is 13 residues long. With 8 bases clipped from V and 5 bases from J, the junction kept 7 bases outside the gene matches.

The rearrangement uses TRBV28 and TRBJ2-6; D is perhaps TRBD2 (5 bases). Between the trimmed V and J ends, which lost 4 bases and 0 bases, there was a span of 13 bases. This CDR3 spans 17 amino acids. Germline CDR1 MDHEN, CDR2 SYDVKM. In nucleotides, the CDR3 is TGTGCCAGCAGTTCAACAAACGACTACTCTGGGGCCAACGTCCTGACTTTC. This encodes CASSSTNDYSGANVLTF.

This clone was seen once. The rearrangement joins TRBV5-4 to TRBJ2-1; D unresolved. The CDR3 is made up of 14 amino acids. The V end was cut by 0 bases, the J end by 5 bases, with 9 bases between. CDR1 is SGHNT and CDR2 is YYREEE in the germline V gene (reference sequence). The CDR3 bases are TGTGCCAGCAGCTTGGCTGCCCTAGACAATGAGCAGTTCTTC. Translated: CASSLAALDNEQFF.

The rearrangement joins TRBV18 to TRBJ2-7; D not resolved. CDR1 is KGHSH, CDR2 LQKENI, per germline. With 5 bases removed from V and 3 bases from J, the gap between germline ends came to 11 bases. The CDR3 runs 13 residues. CDR3 nucleotides: TGTGCCAGCTCATCCCCTATAGACTACGAGCAGTACTTC. Translation: CASSSPIDYEQYF.

The genes are TRBV4-1 and TRBJ2-2, with 13 bases identical to TRBD2. CDR1 MGHRA and CDR2 YSYEKL come from the germline V gene. There are 19 residues in the CDR3. V shed 1 base and J 0 bases; nucleotides not matched to a gene: 5. The CDR3: CASSQGGLAGFTNTGELFF. CDR3 nucleotides: TGCGCCAGCAGCCAAGGGGGACTAGCGGGATTCACGAACACCGGGGAGCTGTTTTTT.

V is TRBV28 and J is TRBJ1-2; D may be TRBD1 (6 bases). Trimming stripped 6 bases from V and 4 bases from J, with 18 bases between. The V gene's germline CDR1 is MDHEN and CDR2 SYDVKM. This CDR3 contains 15 residues. The CDR3: CASSRPGTKAYGYTF. The CDR3 DNA sequence: TGTGCCAGCAGCCGCCCCGGGACAAAAGCCTATGGCTACACCTTC.

Here the CDR3 reads CASSRSGGKGEKLFF. In DNA, the CDR3 is TGTGCCAGCAGCCGCTCAGGGGGCAAAGGAGAAAAACTGTTTTTT. V gene TRBV7-3 combines with J gene TRBJ1-4, with 8 bases that match TRBD1. Looked up from germline, CDR1 is SGHTA and CDR2 is FQGTGA. Losses at the gene ends were 5 bases for V and 8 bases for J; bases not matched to a gene: 10. The CDR3 extends over 15 amino acids. The entire variable domain, with the rest obtained from reference TRBV7-3 and TRBJ1-4, is as follows: GAGVSQTPSNKVTEKGKYVELRCDPISGHTALYWYRQSLGQGPEFLIYFQGTGAADDSGLPNDRFFAVRPEGSVSTLKIQRTERGDSAVYLCASSRSGGKGEKLFFGSGTQLSVL.

The gene calls are TRBV28 and TRBJ2-5; 8 bases line up with TRBD2. Unmatched junction bases numbered 12, after V lost 6 bases and J lost 3 bases. The length of the CDR3 is 16 residues. The V gene's germline CDR1 is MDHEN and CDR2 SYDVKM. Here the CDR3 DNA reads TGTGCCAGCAGGCCGACTAGCGCGATGACGAAAGAGACCCAGTACTTC. Translated, it gives CASRPTSAMTKETQYF.

The table lists this clone with a count of one. The V and J genes are TRBV27 and TRBJ2-7; D may be TRBD2 (7 bases). Germline CDR1 MNHEY, CDR2 SMNVEV (reference sequence). The CDR3 spans 14 residues. V was shortened by 3 bases and J by 7 bases, with 16 bases between the two germline ends. The CDR3 DNA reads as TGTGCCAGCAGTTTCGGACTCGGGGGGCGGGAGCAGTACTTC. Protein: CASSFGLGGREQYF.